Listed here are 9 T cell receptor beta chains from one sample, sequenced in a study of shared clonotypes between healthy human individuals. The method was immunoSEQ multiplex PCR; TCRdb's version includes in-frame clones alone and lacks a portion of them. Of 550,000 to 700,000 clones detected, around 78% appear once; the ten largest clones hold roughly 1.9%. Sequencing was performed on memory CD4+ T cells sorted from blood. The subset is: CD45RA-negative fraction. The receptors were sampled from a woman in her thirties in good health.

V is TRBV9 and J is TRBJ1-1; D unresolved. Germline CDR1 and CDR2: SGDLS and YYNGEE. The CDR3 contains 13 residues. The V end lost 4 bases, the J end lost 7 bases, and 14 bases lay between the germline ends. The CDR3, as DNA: TGTGCCAGCAGCCCCCGGGGAGACCTTGAAGCTTTCTTT. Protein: CASSPRGDLEAFF. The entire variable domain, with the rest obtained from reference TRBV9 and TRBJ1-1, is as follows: DSGVTQTPKHLITATGQRVTLRCSPRSGDLSVYWYQQSLDQGLQFLIQYYNGEERAKGNILERFSAQQFPDLHSELNLSSLELGDSALYFCASSPRGDLEAFFGQGTRLTVV.

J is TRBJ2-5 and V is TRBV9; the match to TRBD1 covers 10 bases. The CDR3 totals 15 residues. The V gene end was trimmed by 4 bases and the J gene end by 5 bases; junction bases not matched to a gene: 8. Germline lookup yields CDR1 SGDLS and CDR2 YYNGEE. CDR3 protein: CASSTGTGAGETQYF. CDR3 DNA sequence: TGTGCCAGCAGCACCGGGACAGGGGCAGGGGAGACCCAGTACTTC.

CDR3 sequence: CASSQLSYEQYF. Written as DNA, the CDR3 is TGTGCCAGCAGCCAACTGTCGTACGAGCAGTACTTC. V is TRBV14 and J is TRBJ2-7; D is ambiguous. The CDR3 sequence is 12 residues long. The germline CDR1 and CDR2 sequences are SGHDN and FVKESK. Trimming took off 2 bases at V and 4 bases at J, with 6 bases between the two ends.

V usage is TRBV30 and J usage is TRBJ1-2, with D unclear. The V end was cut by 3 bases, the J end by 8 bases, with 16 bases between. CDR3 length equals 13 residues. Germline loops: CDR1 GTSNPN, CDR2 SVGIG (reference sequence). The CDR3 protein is CAWSLTSLGGYTF. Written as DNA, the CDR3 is TGTGCCTGGAGCCTGACCTCGTTGGGGGGCTACACCTTC.

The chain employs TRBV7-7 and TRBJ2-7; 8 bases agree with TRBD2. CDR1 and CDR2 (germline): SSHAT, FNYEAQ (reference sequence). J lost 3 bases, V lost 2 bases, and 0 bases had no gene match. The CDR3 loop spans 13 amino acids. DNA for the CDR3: TGTGCCAGCAGCTTACGGGAGGGCTACGAGCAGTACTTC. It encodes CASSLREGYEQYF.

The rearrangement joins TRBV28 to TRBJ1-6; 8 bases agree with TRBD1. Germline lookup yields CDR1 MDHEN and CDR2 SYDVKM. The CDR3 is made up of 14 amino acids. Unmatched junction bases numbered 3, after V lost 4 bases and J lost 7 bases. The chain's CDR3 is CASSSRGLNSPLHF. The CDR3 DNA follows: TGTGCCAGCAGTTCCAGGGGGCTGAATTCACCCCTCCACTTT. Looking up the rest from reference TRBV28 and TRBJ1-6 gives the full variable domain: DVKVTQSSRYLVKRTGEKVFLECVQDMDHENMFWYRQDPGLGLRLIYFSYDVKMKEKGDIPEGYSVSREKKERFSLILESASTNQTSMYLCASSSRGLNSPLHFGNGTRLTVT.

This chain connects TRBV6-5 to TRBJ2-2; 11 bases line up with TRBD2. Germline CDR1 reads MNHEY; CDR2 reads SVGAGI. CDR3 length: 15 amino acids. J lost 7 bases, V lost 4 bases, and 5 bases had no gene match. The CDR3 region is CASSSLAGGIGELFF. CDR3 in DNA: TGTGCCAGCAGTTCGTTAGCGGGAGGGATCGGGGAGCTGTTTTTT.

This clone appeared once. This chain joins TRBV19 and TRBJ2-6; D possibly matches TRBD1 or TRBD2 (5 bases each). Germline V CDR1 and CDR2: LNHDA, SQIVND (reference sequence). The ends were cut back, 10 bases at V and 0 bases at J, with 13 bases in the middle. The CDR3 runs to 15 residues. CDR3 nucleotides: TGTGCCACCCGGCGAGGGGACTCTGGGGCCAACGTCCTGACTTTC. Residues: CATRRGDSGANVLTF.

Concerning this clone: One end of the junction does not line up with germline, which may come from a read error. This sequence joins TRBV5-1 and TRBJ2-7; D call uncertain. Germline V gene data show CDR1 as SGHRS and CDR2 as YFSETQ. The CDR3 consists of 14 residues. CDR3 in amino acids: CTSSFQDATYEQYF. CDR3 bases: TGCACCAGCAGCTTTCAGGACGCGACCTACGAGCAGTACTTC.